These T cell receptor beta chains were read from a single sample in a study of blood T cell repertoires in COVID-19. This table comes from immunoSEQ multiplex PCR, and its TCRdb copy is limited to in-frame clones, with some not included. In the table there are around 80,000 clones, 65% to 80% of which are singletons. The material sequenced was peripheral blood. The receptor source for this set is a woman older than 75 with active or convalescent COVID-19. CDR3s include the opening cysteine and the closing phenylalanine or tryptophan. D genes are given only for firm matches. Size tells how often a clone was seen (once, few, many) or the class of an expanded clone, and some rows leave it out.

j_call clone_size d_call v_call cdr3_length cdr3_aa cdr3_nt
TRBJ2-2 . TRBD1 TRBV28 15 CASIRGTGNTGELFF TGTGCCAGCATCCGGGGGACAGGGAACACCGGGGAGCTGTTTTTT
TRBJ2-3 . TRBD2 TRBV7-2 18 CASSLSGGAEGGADTQYF TGTGCCAGCAGCTTAAGCGGGGGGGCCGAGGGAGGTGCAGATACGCAGTATTTT
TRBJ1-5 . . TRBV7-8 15 CASSLAGSSNQPQHF TGTGCCAGCAGCTTAGCAGGGAGTAGCAATCAGCCCCAGCATTTT
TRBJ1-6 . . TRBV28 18 CASSLRFPGRSYNSPLHF TGTGCCAGCAGTTTACGATTCCCTGGGCGCTCCTATAATTCACCCCTCCACTTT
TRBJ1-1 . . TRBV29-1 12 CSAEEGTLEAFF TGCAGCGCGGAGGAGGGGACCTTGGAAGCTTTCTTT
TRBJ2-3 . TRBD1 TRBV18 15 CASSKNRGSEDTQYF TGTGCCAGCTCAAAAAACAGGGGATCCGAGGATACGCAGTATTTT
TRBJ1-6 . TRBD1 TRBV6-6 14 CASRSGQAYSPLHF TGTGCCAGCAGATCTGGACAGGCTTATTCACCCCTCCACTTT
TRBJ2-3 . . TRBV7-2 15 CASSLSAYAGDTQYF TGTGCCAGCAGCTTAAGCGCCTATGCGGGGGATACGCAGTATTTT
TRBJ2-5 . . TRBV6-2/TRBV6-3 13 CASSSFFGETQYF TGTGCCAGCAGTAGCTTTTTCGGGGAGACCCAGTACTTC
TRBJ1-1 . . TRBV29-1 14 CSVGPRQRNTEAFF TGCAGCGTTGGGCCCCGACAGAGAAACACTGAAGCTTTCTTT
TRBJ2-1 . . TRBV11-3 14 CASSQRDTYNEQFF TGTGCCAGCAGTCAAAGAGACACGTACAATGAGCAGTTCTTC
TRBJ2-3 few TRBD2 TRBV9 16 CASSAASGGQSDTQYF TGTGCCAGCAGCGCCGCTAGCGGGGGGCAATCAGATACGCAGTATTTT
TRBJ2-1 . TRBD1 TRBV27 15 CASSYTGTGHNEQFF TGTGCCAGCAGCTATACCGGGACAGGGCACAATGAGCAGTTCTTC
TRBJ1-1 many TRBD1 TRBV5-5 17 CASSLLDRVALNTEAFF TGTGCCAGCAGCTTGTTGGACAGGGTAGCGCTGAACACTGAAGCTTTCTTT
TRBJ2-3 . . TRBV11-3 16 CASIRDINGNTDTQYF TGTGCCAGCATCCGGGACATCAACGGAAATACAGATACGCAGTATTTT
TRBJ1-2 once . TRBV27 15 CASSSVRQVGLSYTF TGTGCCAGCAGTTCAGTCCGGCAGGTTGGGCTTTCCTACACCTTC
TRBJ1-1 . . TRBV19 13 CASKSEIVGEAFF TGTGCCAGTAAGAGTGAAATAGTCGGTGAAGCTTTCTTT
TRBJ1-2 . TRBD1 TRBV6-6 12 CASSGGTVGYTF TGTGCCAGCAGCGGCGGGACAGTTGGCTACACCTTC
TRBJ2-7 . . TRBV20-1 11 CSAEGEREQYF TGCAGTGCAGAGGGGGAGCGCGAGCAGTACTTC
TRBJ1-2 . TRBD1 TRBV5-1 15 CASSLDRGSGVGYTF TGCGCCAGCAGCTTGGACAGGGGGTCGGGCGTTGGCTACACCTTC
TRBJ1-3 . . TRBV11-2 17 CASSLVAGQISGNTIYF TGTGCCAGCAGCTTAGTGGCCGGACAGATCTCTGGAAACACCATATATTTT
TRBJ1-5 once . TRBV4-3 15 CASSQDWTGSQPQHF TGCGCCAGCAGCCAAGATTGGACTGGGAGTCAGCCCCAGCATTTT
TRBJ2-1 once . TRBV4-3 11 CASSLAGVQFF TGCGCCAGCAGCCTCGCAGGTGTGCAGTTCTTC
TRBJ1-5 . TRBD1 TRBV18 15 CASSPPGQGLGPQHF TGTGCCAGCTCACCACCGGGACAGGGTTTAGGGCCCCAGCATTTT
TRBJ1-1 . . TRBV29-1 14 CSVVWDTHYTEAFF TGCAGCGTTGTTTGGGACACTCACTACACTGAAGCTTTCTTT
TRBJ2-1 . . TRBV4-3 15 CASSQDGGSGNEQFF TGCGCCAGCAGCCAAGACGGAGGCAGCGGCAATGAGCAGTTCTTC
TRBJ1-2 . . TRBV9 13 CASSPLGGVVHTF TGTGCCAGCAGCCCGCTGGGCGGGGTGGTCCACACCTTC
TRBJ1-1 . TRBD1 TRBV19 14 CASSSSRQGLQAFF TGTGCCAGTAGTAGCAGTCGACAGGGCCTGCAAGCTTTCTTT
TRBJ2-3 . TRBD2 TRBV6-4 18 CASSPGTSGGYRTDTQYF TGTGCCAGCAGTCCTGGGACTAGCGGGGGGTACCGCACAGATACGCAGTATTTT
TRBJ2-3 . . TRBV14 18 CASSPPAASRSSTDTQYF TGTGCCAGCAGCCCCCCGGCGGCTAGCCGATCTAGCACAGATACGCAGTATTTT
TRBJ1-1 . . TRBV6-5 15 CASKAVQGYEGEAFF TGTGCCAGCAAAGCCGTACAGGGCTACGAGGGGGAAGCTTTCTTT
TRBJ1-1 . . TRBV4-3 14 CASSPGEGGTEAFF TGCGCCAGCAGCCCAGGCGAAGGGGGCACTGAAGCTTTCTTT
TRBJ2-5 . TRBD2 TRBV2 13 CASSDGGGETQYF TGTGCCAGCAGTGATGGCGGGGGGGAGACCCAGTACTTC
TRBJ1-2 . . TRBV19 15 CASNDQGGASDGYTF TGTGCCAGTAACGACCAAGGGGGAGCTTCCGATGGCTACACCTTC
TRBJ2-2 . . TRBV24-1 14 CATSDDGGTGELFF TGTGCCACCAGTGATGATGGAGGCACCGGGGAGCTGTTTTTT
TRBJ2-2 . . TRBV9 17 CASSVNSGGPNTGELFF TGTGCCAGCAGCGTAAATTCGGGGGGCCCGAACACCGGGGAGCTGTTTTTT
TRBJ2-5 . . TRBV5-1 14 CASSPITTVETQYF TGCGCCAGCAGCCCGATCACGACAGTAGAGACCCAGTACTTC
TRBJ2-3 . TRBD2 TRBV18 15 CASSLAGASTDTQYF TGTGCCAGCTCATTAGCGGGAGCTAGCACAGATACGCAGTATTTT
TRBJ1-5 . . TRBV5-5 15 CASSPSGGPGQPQHF TGTGCCAGCAGCCCCTCGGGGGGGCCGGGTCAGCCCCAGCATTTT
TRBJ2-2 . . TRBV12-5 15 CASGLGTLNTGELFF TGTGCTAGTGGTTTGGGGACACTTAACACCGGGGAGCTGTTTTTT
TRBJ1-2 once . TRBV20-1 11 CSAKERYGYTF TGCAGTGCTAAAGAACGGTATGGCTACACCTTC
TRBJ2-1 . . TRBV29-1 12 CSVDSSYNEQFF TGCAGCGTGGACAGCTCCTACAATGAGCAGTTCTTC
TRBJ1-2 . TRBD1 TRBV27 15 CASSSTGWANYGYTF TGTGCCAGCAGTTCGACAGGGTGGGCTAACTATGGCTACACCTTC
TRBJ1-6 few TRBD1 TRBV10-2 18 CASSETGQGASYNSPLHF TGCGCCAGCAGTGAGACGGGACAGGGGGCATCCTATAATTCACCCCTCCACTTT
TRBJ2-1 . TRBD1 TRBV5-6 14 CASRPQGSYNEQFF TGTGCCAGCAGACCACAGGGGTCCTACAATGAGCAGTTCTTC
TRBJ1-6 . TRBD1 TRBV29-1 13 CSVGQGYNSPLHF TGCAGCGTTGGACAGGGCTATAATTCACCCCTCCACTTT
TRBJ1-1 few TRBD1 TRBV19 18 CASSANRGRGVGNTEAFF TGTGCCAGTAGTGCAAACAGGGGGCGCGGAGTGGGAAACACTGAAGCTTTCTTT
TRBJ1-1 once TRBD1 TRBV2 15 CASTKDRGGDTEAFF TGTGCCAGCACTAAGGACAGGGGAGGCGACACTGAAGCTTTCTTT
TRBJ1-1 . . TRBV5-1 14 CASSWGGRNTEAFF TGCGCCAGCAGCTGGGGGGGACGGAACACTGAAGCTTTCTTT
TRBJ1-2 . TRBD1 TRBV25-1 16 CASSELRDREFYGYTF TGTGCCAGCAGTGAATTGAGGGACAGGGAATTCTATGGCTACACCTTC
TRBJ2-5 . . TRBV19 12 CASSPQGETQYF TGTGCCAGTAGTCCACAGGGAGAGACCCAGTACTTC
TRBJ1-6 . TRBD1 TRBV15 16 CATSRDDAHRGSPLHF TGTGCCACCAGCAGAGATGACGCCCACAGGGGTTCGCCCCTCCACTTT
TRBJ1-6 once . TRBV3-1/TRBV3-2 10 CASGGSPLHF TGTGCCAGCGGCGGATCACCCCTCCACTTT
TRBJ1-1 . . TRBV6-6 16 CASSYGGGLLNTEAFF TGTGCCAGCAGTTACGGCGGGGGACTATTGAACACTGAAGCTTTCTTT